These T cell receptor beta chains were read from a single sample in a study of shared clonotypes between healthy human individuals. Clones were sequenced by immunoSEQ multiplex PCR, and TCRdb holds only the in-frame ones, with some missing. The sample lists some 2,400,000 clones, around 95% occurring once. Source material: naive CD4+ T cells sorted from blood. The source of these receptors is a young man in good health. The CDR3 runs from the conserved cysteine through the conserved F or W. D genes are given only for firm matches. Clone size is not always given. Where it is, it says once, few, many or a class for expanded clones.

D gene	clone size	V gene	J gene	CDR3 length	CDR3 DNA	CDR3 protein
-	-	TRBV20-1	TRBJ1-1	11	TGCAGTGCTAGAACGGGTCCCTTTTGCGAGTTT	CSARTGPFCEF
-	-	TRBV2	TRBJ1-5	13	TGTGCCAGCAGTCCCCTTACCGGTCGTCCCCAGCATTTT	CASSPLTGRPQHF
-	few	TRBV10-1	TRBJ1-6	13	TGCGCCAGCAGTGAGGATCGGGCATCACCCCTCCACTTT	CASSEDRASPLHF
-	-	TRBV5-4	TRBJ1-6	15	TGTGCCAGCAGTCCTTACTACGGTGAAAATTCACCCCTCCACTTT	CASSPYYGENSPLHF
-	-	TRBV6-6	TRBJ2-5	15	TGTGCCAGCACCTCCACAACGGGGGCCCAAGAGACCCAGTACTTC	CASTSTTGAQETQYF
TRBD1	-	TRBV5-1	TRBJ2-1	16	TGCGCCAGCAGCTTGGTACAGGGGGCTTCCTACAATGAGCAGTTCTTC	CASSLVQGASYNEQFF
-	-	TRBV2	TRBJ2-5	12	TGTGCCAGCAATCCAGACCAAGAGACCCAGTACTTC	CASNPDQETQYF
-	-	TRBV2	TRBJ2-5	15	TGTGCCAGCAGTGCGGGTACAGGAGCGATGGAGACCCAGTACTTC	CASSAGTGAMETQYF
TRBD2	-	TRBV6-1	TRBJ2-1	15	TGTGCCAGCAGTGAAGCTAGCGGGAGTGTTTATGAGCAGTTCTTC	CASSEASGSVYEQFF
-	-	TRBV6-5	TRBJ1-5	13	TGTGCCAGCTGTGGGGGGATAGGGCAGCCCCAGCATTTT	CASCGGIGQPQHF
TRBD1	-	TRBV5-1	TRBJ1-1	17	TGCGCCAGCAGCTTGGCCGGGACAGGGGTTCTAAACACTGAAGCTTTCTTT	CASSLAGTGVLNTEAFF
-	once	TRBV11-3	TRBJ1-5	16	TGTGCCAGCAGCCCATCACGGGTCTATAGCAATCAGCCCCAGCATTTT	CASSPSRVYSNQPQHF
-	-	TRBV20-1	TRBJ2-1	11	TGCAGTGCTAGGTCTAGGATGGAGCAGTTCTTC	CSARSRMEQFF
-	-	TRBV4-2	TRBJ1-3	16	TGTGCCAGCAGCCAAGAGGGGCTAAGCTCTGGAAACACCATATATTTT	CASSQEGLSSGNTIYF
-	-	TRBV14	TRBJ2-5	11	TGTGCCAGCAGCCACGTAGGGACCCAGTACTTC	CASSHVGTQYF
-	-	TRBV5-1	TRBJ2-1	16	TGCGCCAGCAGCTTGTATGGTGACCTCTCCTACAATGAGCAGTTCTTC	CASSLYGDLSYNEQFF
TRBD1	-	TRBV7-2	TRBJ1-1	14	TGTGCCAGCAGTGGGGGGACAGCGAACACTGAAGCTTTCTTT	CASSGGTANTEAFF
-	-	TRBV5-1	TRBJ2-7	13	TGCGCCAGCAGCTTGGCAGCCACCTACGAGCAGTACTTC	CASSLAATYEQYF
TRBD2	-	TRBV7-9	TRBJ2-7	16	TGTGCCAGCAGCTTAATGGACGGGAGGACCTTCTACGAGCAGTACTTC	CASSLMDGRTFYEQYF
-	once	TRBV25-1	TRBJ1-3	16	TGTGCCAGCAGTGAGTGGGAATCAGGGGCAGGAAACACCATATATTTT	CASSEWESGAGNTIYF
-	-	TRBV11-2	TRBJ2-7	15	TGTGCCAGCAGCTTAGACAGGGTGAGGTCCTACGAGCAGTACTTC	CASSLDRVRSYEQYF
TRBD2	-	TRBV30	TRBJ2-3	14	TGTGCCTGGGGAGCGGGGGATAGCACAGATACGCAGTATTTT	CAWGAGDSTDTQYF
TRBD2	-	TRBV18	TRBJ2-2	15	TGTGCCAGCTCGATGGGACTAGGTGACACCGGGGAGCTGTTTTTT	CASSMGLGDTGELFF
-	-	TRBV20-1	TRBJ2-1	11	TGCAGTGCTAGGGGCTTGAGTGAGCAGTTCTTC	CSARGLSEQFF